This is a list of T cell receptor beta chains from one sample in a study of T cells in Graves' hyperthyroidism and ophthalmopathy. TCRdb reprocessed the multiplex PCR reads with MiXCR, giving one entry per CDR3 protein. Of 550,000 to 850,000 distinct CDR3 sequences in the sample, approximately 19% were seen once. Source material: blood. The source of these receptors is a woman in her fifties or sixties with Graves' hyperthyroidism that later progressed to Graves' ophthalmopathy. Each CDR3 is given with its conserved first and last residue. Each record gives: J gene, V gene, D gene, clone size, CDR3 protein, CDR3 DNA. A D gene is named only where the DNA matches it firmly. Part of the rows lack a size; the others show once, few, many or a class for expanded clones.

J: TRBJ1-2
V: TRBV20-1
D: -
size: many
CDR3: CSAPRTVANYGYTF
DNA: TGCAGTGCCCCGCGGACAGTTGCTAACTATGGCTACACCTTC

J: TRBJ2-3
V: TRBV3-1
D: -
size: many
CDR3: CASSPGIGSTDTQYF
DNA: TGTGCCAGCAGCCCGGGAATCGGGTCCACAGATACGCAGTATTTT

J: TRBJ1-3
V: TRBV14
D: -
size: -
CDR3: CASSQVVGVSGNTIYF
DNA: TGTGCCAGCAGCCAAGTTGTGGGCGTCTCTGGAAACACCATATATTTT

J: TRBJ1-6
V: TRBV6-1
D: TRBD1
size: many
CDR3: CATYRTQGASPLHF
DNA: TGTGCCACCTACCGCACTCAGGGGGCTTCACCCCTCCACTTT

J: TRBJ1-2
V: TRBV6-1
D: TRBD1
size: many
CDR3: CASSLTGVDYGYTF
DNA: TGTGCCAGCAGCTTGACAGGGGTTGACTATGGCTACACCTTC

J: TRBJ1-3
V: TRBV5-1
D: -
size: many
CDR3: CASSEDGVLTGNTIYF
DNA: TGCGCCAGCAGCGAGGACGGCGTCCTTACTGGAAACACCATATATTTT

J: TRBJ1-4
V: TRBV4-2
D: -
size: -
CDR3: CASSQDYPQGEKLFF
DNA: TGTGCCAGCAGCCAAGATTACCCACAGGGTGAAAAACTGTTTTTT

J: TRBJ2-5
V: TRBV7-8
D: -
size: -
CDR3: CASSLGAGPPGETQYF
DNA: TGTGCCAGCAGCTTAGGGGCGGGACCCCCGGGAGAGACCCAGTACTTC

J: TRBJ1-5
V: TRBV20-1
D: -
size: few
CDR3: CSASGQAQPQHF
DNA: TGCAGTGCTAGTGGGCAGGCTCAGCCCCAGCATTTT

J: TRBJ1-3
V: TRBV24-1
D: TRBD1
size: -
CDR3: CATSDQLEKGAPGNTIYF
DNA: TGTGCCACCAGTGATCAACTGGAAAAGGGGGCGCCGGGAAACACCATATATTTT

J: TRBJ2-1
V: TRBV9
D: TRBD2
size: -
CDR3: CASSVQGTSGDPSYNEQFF
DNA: TGTGCCAGCAGCGTTCAGGGGACTAGCGGGGATCCCTCCTACAATGAGCAGTTCTTC

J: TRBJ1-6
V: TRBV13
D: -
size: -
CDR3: CASSLGRDGAPLHF
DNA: TGTGCCAGCAGCTTAGGCAGGGATGGGGCACCCCTCCACTTT

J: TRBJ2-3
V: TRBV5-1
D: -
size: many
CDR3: CASLGVADTQYF
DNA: TGCGCCAGCCTGGGGGTCGCAGATACGCAGTATTTT

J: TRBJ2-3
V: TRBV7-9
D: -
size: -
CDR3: CASSLIQRTTDTQYF
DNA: TGTGCCAGCAGCCTAATACAGAGAACCACAGATACGCAGTATTTT

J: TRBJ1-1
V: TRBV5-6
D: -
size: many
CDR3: CASSLLPGGSTEAFF
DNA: TGTGCCAGCAGCTTGCTGCCGGGCGGGAGCACTGAAGCTTTCTTT

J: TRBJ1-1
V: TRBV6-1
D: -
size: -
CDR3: CASGQYGEAFF
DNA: TGTGCCTCGGGGCAGTACGGTGAAGCTTTCTTT

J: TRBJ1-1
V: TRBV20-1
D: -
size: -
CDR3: CGGKVNTEAFF
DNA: TGCGGTGGGAAAGTTAACACTGAAGCTTTCTTT

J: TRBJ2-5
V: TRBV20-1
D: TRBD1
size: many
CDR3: CSARLPRQGQETQYF
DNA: TGCAGTGCGAGATTACCCCGACAGGGTCAAGAGACCCAGTACTTC

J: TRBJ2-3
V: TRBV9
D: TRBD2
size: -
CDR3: CASSVESSGVDTDTQYF
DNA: TGTGCCAGCAGCGTAGAGAGTAGCGGGGTGGACACAGATACGCAGTATTTT

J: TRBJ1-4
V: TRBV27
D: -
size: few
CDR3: CASSLSAVATNEKLFF
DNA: TGTGCCAGCAGTTTATCGGCAGTAGCAACTAATGAAAAACTGTTTTTT

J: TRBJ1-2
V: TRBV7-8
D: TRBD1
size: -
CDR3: CASSSTTDRGRGGYTF
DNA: TGTGCCAGCAGCTCGACCACGGACAGGGGGCGGGGTGGCTACACCTTC

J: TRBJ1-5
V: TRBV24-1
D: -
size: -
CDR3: CATSDHAGTGNQPQHF
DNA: TGTGCCACCAGTGATCACGCCGGGACCGGGAATCAGCCCCAGCATTTT

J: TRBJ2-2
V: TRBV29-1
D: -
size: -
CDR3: CSVKDGNTGELFF
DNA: TGCAGCGTCAAAGACGGTAACACCGGGGAGCTGTTTTTT

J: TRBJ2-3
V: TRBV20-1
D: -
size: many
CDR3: CSATGPRDTQYF
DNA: TGCAGTGCTACGGGGCCTAGAGATACGCAGTATTTT

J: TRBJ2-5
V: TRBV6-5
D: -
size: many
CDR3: CASSYRTADGETQYF
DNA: TGTGCCAGCAGTTACAGGACAGCCGATGGGGAGACCCAGTACTTC

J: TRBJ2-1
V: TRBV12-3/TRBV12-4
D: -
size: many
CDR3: CASSGARTYNEQFF
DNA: TGTGCCAGCAGTGGGGCGAGGACCTACAATGAGCAGTTCTTC

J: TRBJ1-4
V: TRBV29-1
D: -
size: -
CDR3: CSAYVGVNEKLFF
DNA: TGCAGCGCATATGTCGGAGTCAATGAAAAACTGTTTTTT

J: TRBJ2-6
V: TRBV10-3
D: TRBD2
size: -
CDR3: CAIGLAGGREANVLTF
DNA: TGTGCCATCGGGCTAGCGGGGGGGCGGGAGGCCAACGTCCTGACTTTC

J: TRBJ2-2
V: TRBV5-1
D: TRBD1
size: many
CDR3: CASSLQGWNTGELFF
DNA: TGCGCCAGCAGCTTACAGGGGTGGAACACCGGGGAGCTGTTTTTT

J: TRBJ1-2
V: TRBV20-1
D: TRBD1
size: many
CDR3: CSARGQNYGYTF
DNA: TGCAGTGCTAGGGGACAGAACTATGGCTACACCTTC

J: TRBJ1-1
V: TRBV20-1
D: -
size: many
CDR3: CSARDWAMNTEAFF
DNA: TGCAGTGCTAGAGATTGGGCTATGAACACTGAAGCTTTCTTT

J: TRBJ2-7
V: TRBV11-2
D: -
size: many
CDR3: CASTMVWSYEQYF
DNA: TGTGCCAGCACCATGGTTTGGTCCTACGAGCAGTACTTC

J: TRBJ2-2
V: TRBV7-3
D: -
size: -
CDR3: CASSQPRGGTGELFF
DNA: TGTGCCAGCAGCCAACCCAGGGGGGGGACCGGGGAGCTGTTTTTT

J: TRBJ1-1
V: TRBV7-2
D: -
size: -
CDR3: CASSLGGGGITEAFF
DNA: TGTGCCAGCAGCTTAGGGGGGGGGGGGATCACTGAAGCTTTCTTT

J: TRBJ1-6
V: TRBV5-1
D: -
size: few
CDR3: CASSLDPGKNSPLHF
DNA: TGCGCCAGCAGCTTGGATCCAGGGAAGAATTCACCCCTCCACTTT

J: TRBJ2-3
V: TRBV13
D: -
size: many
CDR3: CASSPDTGSGTQYF
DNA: TGTGCCAGCAGCCCTGACACAGGTAGTGGTACGCAGTATTTT

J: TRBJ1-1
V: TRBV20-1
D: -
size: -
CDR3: CSARDLTTEAFF
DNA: TGCAGTGCTAGAGATTTGACCACTGAAGCTTTCTTT

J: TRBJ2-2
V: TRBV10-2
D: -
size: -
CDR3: CANPTGELFF
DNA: TGCGCCAATCCCACCGGGGAGCTGTTTTTT